This T cell receptor beta chain was profiled in a study of low-dose radiotherapy and immunotherapy resistance in tumors. Whole-study context: Patients were treated with intravenous nivolumab at 240 mg every two weeks and were also dosed with ipilimumab at 1 mg/kg every six weeks. Patients took oral aspirin 300 mg daily for four cycles from cycle 1 day 1.

The germline V gene encodes CDR1 MNHEY and CDR2 SMNVEV (reference sequence). The CDR3 contains 16 residues. Trimming took 3 bases from V and 1 from J, leaving 15 bases between them. Primers targeting TRAV and TRBV primed first-strand cDNA, covering alpha and beta chains. Using a constant-region primer together with a V-primer adapter, TCRs were subjected to 20 PCR cycles of amplification. After the mRNA was isolated, it was amplified using in vitro transcription. TCRdb passed the reads through MiXCR, listing each CDR3 protein once. The sample includes tens of thousands of distinct CDR3 sequences, roughly a sixth seen only once; the top ten take 2.5% to 3.5%. Time point reported: before trial treatment. Donors were given nivolumab, ipilimumab, aspirin, low-dose cyclophosphamide and low-dose radiotherapy. This clonotype appeared a few times.

This chain links TRBV27 with TRBJ1-1; D not certain. The clonotype was recovered from a male donor with prostate cancer. Specimen: PBMCs, collected before treatment. CDR3 in DNA: TGTGCCAGCAGTTTGGTCCCCCCCCTCGGGAACACTGAAGCTTTCTTT. It specifies CASSLVPPLGNTEAFF.